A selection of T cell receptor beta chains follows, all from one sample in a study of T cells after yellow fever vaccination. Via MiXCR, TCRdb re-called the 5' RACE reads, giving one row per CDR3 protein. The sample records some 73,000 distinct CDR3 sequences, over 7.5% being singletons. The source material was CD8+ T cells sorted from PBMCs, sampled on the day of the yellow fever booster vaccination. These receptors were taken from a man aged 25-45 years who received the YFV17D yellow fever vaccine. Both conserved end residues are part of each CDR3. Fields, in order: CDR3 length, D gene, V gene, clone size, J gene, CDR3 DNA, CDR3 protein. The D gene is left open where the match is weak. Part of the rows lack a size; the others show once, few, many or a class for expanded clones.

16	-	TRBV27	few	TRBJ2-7	TGTGCCAGCAGTCCAGGCAGGGACTGGGTAGTAGGCGAGCAGTACTTC	CASSPGRDWVVGEQYF
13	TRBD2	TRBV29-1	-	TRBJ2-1	TGCAGCGTTGTCCAGCGGGACTACAATGAGCAGTTCTTC	CSVVQRDYNEQFF
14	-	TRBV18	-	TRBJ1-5	TGTGCCAGCTCAATTACGGGGACCAATCAGCCCCAGCATTTT	CASSITGTNQPQHF
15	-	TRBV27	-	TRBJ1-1	TGTGCCAGCAGTCTATCGCGGGTGGGTAACACTGAAGCTTTCTTT	CASSLSRVGNTEAFF
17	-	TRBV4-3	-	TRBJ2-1	TGCGCCAGCAGCCAAGATCGGACAGCTGCCTCCTACAATGAGCAGTTCTTC	CASSQDRTAASYNEQFF
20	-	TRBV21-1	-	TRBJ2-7	TGTGCCAGCAGCCGAGACATAGCCCATCTATACTCCGCCCGCTCCTACGAGCAGTACTTC	CASSRDIAHLYSARSYEQYF
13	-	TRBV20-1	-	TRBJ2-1	TGCAGTGCTAGAGCCCCGGGTAACAATGAGCAGTTCTTC	CSARAPGNNEQFF
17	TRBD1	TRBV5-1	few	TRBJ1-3	TGCGCCAGCAGCCCGGGACAGGAAGCCCCTCTTGGAAACACCATATATTTT	CASSPGQEAPLGNTIYF
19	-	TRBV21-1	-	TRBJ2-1	TGTGCCAGCAGCAAAGAGGACCTAGTATACGGGACTAGCGCCCATGAGCAGTTCTTC	CASSKEDLVYGTSAHEQFF
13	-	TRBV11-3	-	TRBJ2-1	TGTGCCAGCAGCCCGGACCCCGTTAATGAGCAGTTCTTC	CASSPDPVNEQFF
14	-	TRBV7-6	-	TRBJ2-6	TGTGCCAGCAGCCCCCATCTAGGGGCCAACGTCCTGACTTTC	CASSPHLGANVLTF
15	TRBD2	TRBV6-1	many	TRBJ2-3	TGTGCCAGCAGCACCCAGCGGGAGGGCCAATATACGCAGTATTTT	CASSTQREGQYTQYF
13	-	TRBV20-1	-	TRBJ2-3	TGCAGTGCTATGCTCACTAGCACAGATACGCAGTATTTT	CSAMLTSTDTQYF
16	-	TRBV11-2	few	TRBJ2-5	TGTGCCAGCAGCTTAGATGTGGTGGCGGGCCAAGAGACCCAGTACTTC	CASSLDVVAGQETQYF
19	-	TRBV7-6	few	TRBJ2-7	TGTGCCAGCAGCCCCTATTCCGGGATAAACCCTTCGAGTCCCTACGAGCAGTACTTC	CASSPYSGINPSSPYEQYF
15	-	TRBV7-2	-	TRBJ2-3	TGTGCCAGCAGCTTTATGGACCTACGCACAGATACGCAGTATTTT	CASSFMDLRTDTQYF
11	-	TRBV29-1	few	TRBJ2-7	TGCAGCGTCGGGACTGAGTACGAGCAGTACTTC	CSVGTEYEQYF
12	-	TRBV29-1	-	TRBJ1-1	TGTAGCGTTGTACCGCCGAACACTGAAGCTTTCTTT	CSVVPPNTEAFF
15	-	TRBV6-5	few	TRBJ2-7	TGTGCCAGCAGTTACCAGGGCGGTGCCAATTACGAGCAGTACTTC	CASSYQGGANYEQYF
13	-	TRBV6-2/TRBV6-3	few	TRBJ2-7	TGTGCCAGCAGTTACTCGCCCGGCGACGAGCAGTACTTC	CASSYSPGDEQYF
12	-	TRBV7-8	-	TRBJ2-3	TGTGCCAGCAGCTTAGTATCGGCGACGCAGTATTTT	CASSLVSATQYF
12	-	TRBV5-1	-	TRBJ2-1	TGCGCCAGCAGCGGACAGCACAATGAGCAGTTCTTC	CASSGQHNEQFF
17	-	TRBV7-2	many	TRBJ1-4	TGTGCCAGCAGCCTCAGGGACGTCGGGGCCCTAGATGAAAAACTGTTTTTT	CASSLRDVGALDEKLFF
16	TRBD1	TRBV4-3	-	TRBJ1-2	TGCGCCAGCAGCCAAGATGGCTGGGACAGGGGGTTTGGCTACACCTTC	CASSQDGWDRGFGYTF
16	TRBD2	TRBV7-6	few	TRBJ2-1	TGTGCCAGCAGCTCAGCTGGGAGGGATGGGCACAATGAGCAGTTCTTC	CASSSAGRDGHNEQFF
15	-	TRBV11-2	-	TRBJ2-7	TGTGCCAGCAGCTTTCAGGGTAATCCTTCCTACGAGCAGTACTTC	CASSFQGNPSYEQYF
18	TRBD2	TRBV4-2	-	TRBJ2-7	TGTGCCAGCAGCCAAGACGAGTATATAGCGGGAGGTGCTTACGAGCAGTACTTC	CASSQDEYIAGGAYEQYF
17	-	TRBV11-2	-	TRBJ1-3	TGTGCCAGCAGCCCCTTTTCGGACGGGGCCCCGGGAAACACCATATATTTT	CASSPFSDGAPGNTIYF
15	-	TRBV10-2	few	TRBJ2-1	TGCGCCAGCAGTGGGGAAGGGGCGGGTTACAATGAGCAGTTCTTC	CASSGEGAGYNEQFF
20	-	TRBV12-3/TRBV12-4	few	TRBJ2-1	TGTGCCAGCAGTTTCGTCCCGCTAGAAGGCCGGAGGGCCGCCTACAATGAGCAGTTCTTC	CASSFVPLEGRRAAYNEQFF
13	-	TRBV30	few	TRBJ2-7	TGTGCCTGGAGTACAGGGTACCGCAACGAGCAGTACTTC	CAWSTGYRNEQYF
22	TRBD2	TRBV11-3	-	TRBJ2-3	TGTGCCAGCAGCTTAGTTGTCACAGCCCCGGGACTAGCGGGAGGGCCTCCAGATACGCAGTATTTT	CASSLVVTAPGLAGGPPDTQYF
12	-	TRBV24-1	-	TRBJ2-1	TGTGCCACTAGGGGGGAAAGCGATGAGCAGTTCTTC	CATRGESDEQFF
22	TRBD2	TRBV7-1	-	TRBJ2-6	TGTGCCAGCAGCTCCATCGGGACTAGCGGGAGGGATGACTCTCCTGGGGCCAACGTCCTGACTTTC	CASSSIGTSGRDDSPGANVLTF
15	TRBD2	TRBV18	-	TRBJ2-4	TGTGCCAGCTCACGGTCAGCGGGGACCAACAACATTCAGTACTTC	CASSRSAGTNNIQYF
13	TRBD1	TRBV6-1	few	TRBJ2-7	TGTGCCAGCAGCTCCGGGACAGGGGGATCCCAACTCTTC	CASSSGTGGSQLF
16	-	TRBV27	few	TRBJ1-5	TGTGCCAGCAGCCCCTGGGTGGCCCCCGGCAATCAGCCCCAGCATTTT	CASSPWVAPGNQPQHF
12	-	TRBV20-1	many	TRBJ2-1	TGCAGTGCTAGAGACCGCCACAATGAGCAGTTCTTC	CSARDRHNEQFF
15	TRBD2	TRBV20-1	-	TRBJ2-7	TGCAGTGCTAGATTAAGCGGGAGGGGCTCCTACGAGCAGTACTTC	CSARLSGRGSYEQYF
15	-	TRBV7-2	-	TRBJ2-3	TGTGCCAGCAGCTTATACGGGAGTGCCACAGATACGCAGTATTTT	CASSLYGSATDTQYF
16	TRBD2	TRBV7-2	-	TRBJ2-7	TGTGCCAGCAGCTTAGGGACTAGCGGGTACTCCTACGAGCAGTACTTC	CASSLGTSGYSYEQYF